The source of this TCR beta chain is a study of Ad26.COV2.S vaccination and SARS-CoV-2 variants (dated by TCRdb to the early 2020s). About the study as a whole: Vaccine-arm donors were drawn from COV1001, a multicentre, randomized, double-blind, placebo-controlled phase I-IIa trial of Ad26.COV2.S in healthy adults. Blinding of investigators to trial group allocation was maintained during experiments and outcome assessment. Ad26.COV2.S was administered intramuscularly at 5 x 10^10 or 1 x 10^11 viral particles, either as a single shot or as two shots given 56 days apart. TCRbeta repertoire sequencing served as the tool for gauging how specific and how broad the SARS-CoV-2-reactive T cell receptors were following Ad26.COV2.S vaccination. Participants in the trial were split at random into five groups of five each, receiving low-dose or high-dose Ad26.COV2.S once or twice, or else placebo on both occasions. A total of 32 samples were included in the TCR-sequenced set, comprising roughly 19 Ad26.COV2.S vaccine recipients, 5 placebo recipients and 8 SARS-CoV-2 convalescent individuals.

The sample's treatment or condition label is to be understood as: over 15 received Ad26.COV2.S at low or high dose, single or two shots; roughly 5 received placebo; per-sample allocation not given. For vaccine and placebo recipients, repertoires were sequenced using samples collected on day 63 after the first injection. Between 29 July and 7 August 2020, Cohort 1b enrolled around 24 adults aged 18-55 years at one site in Boston, USA. Ad26.COV2.S was a replication-incompetent adenovirus type 26 vector that expressed a prefusion-stabilized SARS-CoV-2 spike protein derived from the original Wuhan strain. As regards this clone: What this receptor recognizes is not known. Base quality data are lacking; no much larger clone is found one base away.

V sheds 7 bases and J sheds 7 bases, leaving 17 bases between their ends. According to the germline V gene, CDR1 reads MDHEN and CDR2 reads SYDVKM. The CDR3 sequence holds 15 residues, the cysteine and phenylalanine included. Only the CDR3 portion is preserved as DNA: 45 bases, with reading frame beginning at the first base. Study-level results and caveats: Substantial breadth of spike-specific CD8+ and CD4+ T cell responses was reported after vaccination. The authors noted that the TCR breadth and depth analyses may have underestimated total T cell responses. The study was not powered for comparison of responses between vaccine doses or regimens. Spike-specific TCR breadth was higher in Ad26.COV2.S recipients than in placebo recipients (P = 0.0014). Comparable non-spike TCR breadth was observed between vaccine and placebo recipients, consistent with only spike being contained in the vaccine.

TCRbeta CDR3 regions were sequenced with the immunoSEQ Assay. After extraction, genomic DNA underwent amplification by bias-controlled multiplex PCR, followed by high-throughput sequencing. From the authors' description of their analysis: To quantify the absolute abundance of every unique TCRbeta CDR3 region, sequences were collapsed and filtered. Usable DNA was measured by amplifying reference genes present in all nucleated cells, and TCRbeta template counts were normalized to that usable DNA to estimate T cell fraction. Repertoire TCRs were annotated as SARS-CoV-2-specific when V gene, CDR3 amino acid sequence and J gene were exactly matched to a known reactive TCR set. The reference SARS-CoV-2 TCR set was obtained from MIRA and was filtered for enrichment in COVID-19-positive ImmuneCODE repertoires, whereby public or cross-reactive TCRs were removed. Using the MIRA antigens, annotated TCRs were further analysed by specific ORF or by position within an ORF. Depth was the summed frequency of annotated unique rearrangements, while breadth was defined as annotated unique rearrangements over total unique productive rearrangements. Two-sided Wilcoxon rank-sum tests were applied when comparing TCR breadth between groups. This is the immuneACCESS table as TCRdb keeps it, with only in-frame sequences that have V and J called. A part of the clones is gone; compared with another copy, unresolved V genes explain less than half, and the rest is unexplained. V, J and clone size are taken as reported in that table, and D and trimming were inferred from the DNA itself. The sample data list around 240,000 clones, and around 87% of these were observed just once. Of the sample, about 11% is held by the ten largest clones.

Here the sequenced sample was peripheral blood, taken in a trial of Ad26.COV2.S vaccine versus placebo. The source of this sequence is a person between 18 and 65 years old who received the Ad26.COV2.S COVID-19 vaccine or a placebo. Here the chain combines TRBV28 and TRBJ1-6, with a weak D call of TRBD1 (5 bases match). The CDR3 here reads CASINAGTSNSPLHF. The DNA is as follows: TGTGCCAGCATCAATGCCGGGACCTCAAATTCACCCCTCCACTTT.